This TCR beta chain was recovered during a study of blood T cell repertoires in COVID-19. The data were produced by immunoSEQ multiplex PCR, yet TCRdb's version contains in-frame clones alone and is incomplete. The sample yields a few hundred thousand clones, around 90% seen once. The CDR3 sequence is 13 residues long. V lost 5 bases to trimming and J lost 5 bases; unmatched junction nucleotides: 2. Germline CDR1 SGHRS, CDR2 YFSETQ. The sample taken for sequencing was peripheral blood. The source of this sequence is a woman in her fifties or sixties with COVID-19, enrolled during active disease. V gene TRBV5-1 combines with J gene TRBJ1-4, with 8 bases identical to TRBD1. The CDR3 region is CASRTGENEKLFF. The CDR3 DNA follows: TGCGCCAGCAGGACAGGGGAAAATGAAAAACTGTTTTTT.